One T cell receptor (beta chain) is described in this entry. The sample is drawn from a study of blood T cell repertoires in COVID-19. Overall study: T cells, B-cell-depleted T cells, or PBMCs supplied cDNA or gDNA.

The CDR3 is 18 residues long. Losses at the gene ends were 6 bases for V and 4 bases for J; bases not matched to a gene: 16. CDR1 is LGHDT and CDR2 is YNNKEL in the germline V gene (reference sequence). Original processing methods: Researchers report that nucleated cell counts were estimated from reference gene primer amplification. The table came from immunoSEQ multiplex PCR; TCRdb's copy has only in-frame clones and leaves some out. V and J calls plus clone size are reproduced from that table; the DNA served to infer D and trimming. The sample contains roughly 190,000 clones, approximately 90% of which appear only once.

The rearrangement uses TRBV3-1 (or the pseudogene TRBV3-2) and TRBJ1-3; TRBD1 matches 9 bases. The sequencing input was peripheral blood. This TCR derives from a middle-aged man with active or convalescent COVID-19. In nucleotides, the CDR3 is TGTGCCAGCAGTCCCCTCTCCGGGACAGGGACCAAAGGAAACACCATATATTTT. The encoded protein is CASSPLSGTGTKGNTIYF.